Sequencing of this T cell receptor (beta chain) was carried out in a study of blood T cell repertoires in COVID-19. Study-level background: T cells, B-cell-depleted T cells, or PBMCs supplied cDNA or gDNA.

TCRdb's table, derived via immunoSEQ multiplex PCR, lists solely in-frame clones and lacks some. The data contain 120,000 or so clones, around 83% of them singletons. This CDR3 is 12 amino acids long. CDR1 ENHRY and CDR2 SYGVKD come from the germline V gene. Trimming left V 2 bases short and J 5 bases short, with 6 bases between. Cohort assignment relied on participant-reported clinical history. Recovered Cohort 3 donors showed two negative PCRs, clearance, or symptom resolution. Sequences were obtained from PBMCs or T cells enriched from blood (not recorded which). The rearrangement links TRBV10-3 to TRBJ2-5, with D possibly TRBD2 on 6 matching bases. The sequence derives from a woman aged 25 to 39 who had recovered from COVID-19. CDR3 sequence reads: CAISERGETQYF. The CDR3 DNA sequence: TGTGCCATCAGTGAGCGGGGGGAGACCCAGTACTTC.